A selection of T cell receptor beta chains follows, all from one sample in a study. MiXCR was run by TCRdb on the 5' RACE reads, yielding one entry per CDR3 protein. Of about 6,000 distinct CDR3 sequences listed, around 56% are singletons. The sequenced sample consisted of naive CD4+ T cells sorted from blood. All receptors come from a female donor with breast cancer. Both conserved end residues are part of each CDR3. D genes are given only for firm matches. For some rows the clone size is stated as once, few or many, or as a class when expanded; others skip it.

v_gene	j_gene	abundance	d_gene	CDR3aa	CDR3nt
TRBV6-2/TRBV6-3	TRBJ2-3	NA	TRBD1	CASSSPRDSATDTQYF	TGTGCCAGCAGTAGCCCCCGGGACAGCGCCACAGATACGCAGTATTTT
TRBV23-1	TRBJ2-7	NA	TRBD1	CASSGTGVHEQYF	TGCGCCAGCAGTGGGACAGGGGTCCACGAGCAGTACTTC
TRBV15	TRBJ1-5	NA	NA	CATSRRPPVDSNQPQHF	TGTGCCACCAGCAGAAGGCCCCCGGTTGATAGCAATCAGCCCCAGCATTTT
TRBV20-1	TRBJ1-6	few	NA	CSAMLHQYNSPLHF	TGCAGTGCTATGTTACACCAGTATAATTCACCCCTCCACTTT
TRBV19	TRBJ2-3	NA	TRBD1	CASSRGGTGSTDTQYF	TGTGCCAGTAGCAGGGGGGGGACAGGGTCCACAGATACGCAGTATTTT
TRBV20-1	TRBJ1-2	few	NA	CSGKPPGRGQTYGYTF	TGCAGTGGCAAACCCCCAGGGAGGGGCCAGACCTATGGCTACACCTTC
TRBV4-3	TRBJ2-1	NA	TRBD2	CASSQGLAGVYEQFF	TGCGCCAGCAGCCAGGGACTAGCGGGAGTGTATGAGCAGTTCTTC
TRBV12-3/TRBV12-4	TRBJ2-7	NA	NA	CASSLFDGMEGQYF	TGTGCCAGCAGTCTCTTTGACGGGATGGAGGGGCAGTACTTC
TRBV18	TRBJ2-3	few	NA	CASSLSVGGTDTQYF	TGTGCCAGCTCACTCTCGGTGGGAGGCACAGATACGCAGTATTTT
TRBV3-1	TRBJ2-7	once	TRBD1	CASSPGTGFYEQYF	TGTGCCAGCAGTCCCGGGACAGGGTTCTACGAGCAGTACTTC
TRBV9	TRBJ2-5	NA	TRBD2	CASSGDANGRAGETQYF	TGTGCCAGCAGCGGAGACGCCAACGGGAGGGCCGGGGAGACCCAGTACTTC
TRBV27	TRBJ2-5	NA	NA	CASSSRRDQETQYF	TGTGCCAGCAGTTCCCGCAGGGACCAAGAGACCCAGTACTTC
TRBV29-1	TRBJ1-5	NA	TRBD1	CSVGDRGNQPQHF	TGCAGCGTTGGGGACAGGGGCAATCAGCCCCAGCATTTT
TRBV20-1	TRBJ2-3	NA	NA	CSASQGTSTDTQYF	TGCAGTGCTAGTCAAGGTACTAGCACAGATACGCAGTATTTT
TRBV5-1	TRBJ2-1	NA	NA	CASKLAALDHEQFF	TGCGCCAGCAAATTAGCAGCCTTGGACCATGAGCAGTTCTTC
TRBV6-2/TRBV6-3	TRBJ2-1	NA	NA	CASSYPHEQFF	TGTGCCAGCAGTTACCCCCATGAGCAGTTCTTC
TRBV3-1	TRBJ2-1	NA	TRBD1	CASSQAGTVQRRSSYNEQFF	TGTGCCAGCAGCCAAGCCGGGACAGTACAAAGGAGGAGCTCCTACAATGAGCAGTTCTTC
TRBV7-6	TRBJ2-1	NA	NA	CASSLLHGGLSSYNEQFF	TGTGCCAGCAGCTTATTGCATGGTGGGTTGAGCTCCTACAATGAGCAGTTCTTC
TRBV6-5	TRBJ2-3	few	TRBD1	CASSAPGTGGSTDTQYF	TGTGCCAGCAGTGCCCCGGGGACAGGGGGCTCCACAGATACGCAGTATTTT
TRBV20-1	TRBJ1-5	few	NA	CSAKGTSNQPQHF	TGCAGTGCTAAAGGGACAAGCAATCAGCCCCAGCATTTT
TRBV28	TRBJ1-2	NA	NA	CASTDGTLNYGYTF	TGTGCCAGCACGGACGGGACACTGAACTATGGCTACACCTTC
TRBV29-1	TRBJ1-1	NA	NA	CSAHRTENTEAFF	TGCAGCGCTCATCGGACAGAGAACACTGAAGCTTTCTTT
TRBV5-4	TRBJ1-2	NA	TRBD1	CASSFFGTGGFGYTF	TGTGCCAGCAGCTTTTTTGGGACAGGGGGTTTCGGCTACACCTTC
TRBV11-2	TRBJ2-3	NA	TRBD1	CDSSSGQGRGTDTQYF	TGTGACAGCAGCTCAGGACAGGGGAGGGGCACAGATACGCAGTATTTT
TRBV7-2	TRBJ2-7	NA	NA	CASSLYGTLSGSEQYF	TGTGCCAGCAGCTTATACGGGACCCTAAGTGGTTCCGAGCAGTACTTC
TRBV6-1	TRBJ1-2	few	NA	CASSLVGGDGYTF	TGTGCCAGCAGTCTGGTGGGGGGCGATGGCTACACCTTC
TRBV7-7	TRBJ2-5	few	NA	CASTPGGGGKTQYF	TGTGCTAGCACTCCCGGAGGGGGAGGGAAGACCCAGTACTTC
TRBV20-1	TRBJ2-1	NA	NA	CSASPDRYNGQFF	TGCAGTGCTAGTCCCGACAGGTACAACGGGCAGTTCTTC
TRBV27	TRBJ2-7	once	NA	CASSYSGRQAVIYEQYF	TGTGCCAGCAGTTATTCCGGTCGACAGGCTGTTATCTACGAGCAGTACTTC
TRBV12-3/TRBV12-4	TRBJ2-1	NA	NA	CASSLSRSSYNEQFF	TGTGCCAGCAGTTTAAGTCGGAGCTCCTACAATGAGCAGTTCTTC
TRBV4-3	TRBJ2-2	NA	TRBD1	CASSLLGSGTGFAGELFF	TGCGCCAGCAGCCTCCTGGGGTCAGGGACAGGTTTCGCCGGGGAGCTGTTTTTT
TRBV4-3	TRBJ2-3	NA	NA	CASSQDFRNTDTQYF	TGCGCCAGCAGCCAAGATTTTCGGAACACAGATACGCAGTATTTT
TRBV6-6	TRBJ1-1	NA	TRBD1	CASGDILGQGVYHTEAFF	TGTGCCAGCGGGGATATTCTTGGACAGGGGGTCTATCACACTGAAGCTTTCTTT
TRBV4-3	TRBJ2-1	NA	TRBD2	CASSQASGDYNEQFF	TGCGCCAGCAGCCAAGCTAGCGGAGATTACAATGAGCAGTTCTTC
TRBV5-6	TRBJ1-2	NA	TRBD1	CASSHQQGINYGYTF	TGTGCCAGCAGCCATCAACAGGGGATTAACTATGGCTACACCTTC
TRBV18	TRBJ2-3	NA	NA	CASSPRETDTQYF	TGTGCCAGCTCACCAAGGGAGACAGATACGCAGTATTTT
TRBV21-1	TRBJ1-2	NA	NA	CASSKTDNYGYTF	TGTGCCAGCAGCAAGACAGATAACTATGGCTACACCTTC
TRBV6-5	TRBJ2-7	NA	NA	CASSPLGGALEQYF	TGTGCCAGCAGCCCCCTCGGGGGAGCCCTCGAGCAGTACTTC
TRBV6-2/TRBV6-3	TRBJ2-1	NA	NA	CASRTVLEVYNEQFF	TGTGCCAGCAGAACGGTTCTTGAGGTCTACAATGAGCAGTTCTTC
TRBV3-1	TRBJ1-5	NA	TRBD1	CASSQSTGGNQPQHF	TGTGCCAGCAGCCAATCGACAGGGGGCAATCAGCCCCAGCATTTT